Sequencing of this T cell receptor beta chain was carried out in a study of identical twins. This clonotype was counted a few times. Germline CDR1 SGHTA, CDR2 FQGNSA. V trimming: 5 bases; J trimming: 8 bases; junction bases outside the gene matches: 5. This CDR3 contains 14 residues. TCRdb re-called the 5' RACE reads through MiXCR, storing one row per CDR3 protein. Of about 520,000 distinct CDR3 sequences listed, about 20% are singletons. The same sample was also used in a study of T cells expressing NK-cell markers.

Sequencing used CD4+ T cells sorted from blood. V usage is TRBV7-2 and J usage is TRBJ2-5; 13 positions match TRBD2. This receptor was taken from a woman between 18 and 29 years old in good health. The CDR3, as DNA: TGTGCCAGCAGCGATGGGACTAGCGGGAATACCCAGTACTTC. Its protein is CASSDGTSGNTQYF.